Below are 27 T cell receptor beta chains sequenced from a single sample in a study of monozygotic twins with inflammatory bowel disease. With the 5' RACE reads reprocessed, TCRdb shows one record per CDR3 protein and no DNA. There are just under 45,000 distinct CDR3 sequences in the sample, with 5% to 6% held by the top ten. The specimen was blood. The receptors stem from a human donor with ulcerative colitis or Crohn's disease, or a healthy co-twin of an affected twin (not recorded which).

The chain uses TRBV14 and TRBJ2-1. Germline CDR1 and CDR2: SGHDN and FVKESK. This CDR3 contains 12 residues. The CDR3 region is CASSQAGVSEFF.

V and J are TRBV15 and TRBJ1-1. CDR3 length: 13 amino acids. Germline values: CDR1 LNHNV, CDR2 YYDKDF (reference sequence). The CDR3 loop reads CATSREGGTEAFF. The whole variable domain, filled in from reference TRBV15 and TRBJ1-1, reads DAMVIQNPRYQVTQFGKPVTLSCSQTLNHNVMYWYQQKSSQAPKLLFHYYDKDFNNEADTPDNFQSRRPNTSFCFLDIRSPGLGDTAMYLCATSREGGTEAFFGQGTRLTVV.

The chain joins TRBV11-2 to TRBJ1-2; with no DNA, the TCRdb D assignment of TRBD1 cannot be verified. Germline CDR1 SGHAT, CDR2 FQNNGV. This CDR3 has 13 amino acids. CDR3 region: CASSARRNYGYTF.

The chain employs TRBV7-9 and TRBJ1-1. Germline lookup yields CDR1 SEHNR and CDR2 FQNEAQ (reference sequence). The CDR3 is 13 amino acids. The CDR3 loop reads CASSLKINTEAFF. The whole variable domain, filled in from reference TRBV7-9 and TRBJ1-1, reads DTGVSQNPRHKITKRGQNVTFRCDPISEHNRLYWYRQTLGQGPEFLTYFQNEAQLEKSRLLSDRFSAERPKGSFSTLEIQRTEQGDSAMYLCASSLKINTEAFFGQGTRLTVV.

This chain joins TRBV6-4 and TRBJ2-1; TCRdb lists TRBD1, though no DNA is available to test this call. Germline V gene data show CDR1 as MRHNA and CDR2 as SNTAGT. This CDR3 region has 14 residues. CDR3: CASSPGQGANEQFF.

The chain recombines TRBV6-2 or TRBV6-3 with TRBJ2-2; TCRdb lists TRBD2, though no DNA is available to test this call. CDR1 MNHEY and CDR2 SVGEGT come from the germline V gene. The CDR3 is made up of 18 amino acids. The CDR3 protein is CASSYRPTSGGNTGELFF.

This sequence joins TRBV18 and TRBJ2-3; TCRdb calls TRBD2, which cannot be checked without DNA. Germline assignment: CDR1 KGHSH and CDR2 LQKENI. The CDR3 loop spans 14 amino acids. The CDR3 region is CASSPSQAPDTQYF.

The CDR3 sequence is CATSDHRTSGNRFF. The rearrangement joins TRBV24-1 to TRBJ2-1; TCRdb's assignment of TRBD2 cannot be checked, as there is no DNA. This CDR3 has 14 amino acids. The germline V gene encodes CDR1 KGHDR and CDR2 SFDVKD.

This chain uses TRBV5-4 with TRBJ2-5; TCRdb's D gene call, TRBD1, goes unchecked for lack of DNA. CDR1 is SGHNT and CDR2 is YYREEE in the germline V gene (reference sequence). The CDR3 extends over 15 amino acids. The CDR3 sequence: CASSDSLAYQETQYF.

The chain links TRBV27 to TRBJ2-1; the D gene TCRdb calls, TRBD1, cannot be checked with no DNA. CDR1 MNHEY and CDR2 SMNVEV come from the germline V gene (reference sequence). This CDR3 contains 15 residues. The CDR3 spells CASSFNSIQGNEQFF.

The CDR3 loop is CASSAQLGTDTQYF. The J gene is TRBJ2-3, the V gene TRBV27; there is no DNA to check the TCRdb D call of TRBD1. Germline CDR1 reads MNHEY; CDR2 reads SMNVEV (reference sequence). There are 14 residues in the CDR3.

V is TRBV7-9 and J is TRBJ2-4. Germline V gene sequence: CDR1 SEHNR, CDR2 FQNEAQ (reference sequence). The CDR3 is 15 residues long. CDR3 residues: CASSLFKHSKNIQYF.

The genes are TRBV7-3 and TRBJ1-1; the TCRdb D gene call, TRBD1, has no DNA to confirm it. The CDR3 runs 13 residues. Germline CDR1 reads SGHTA; CDR2 reads FQGTGA. CDR3 loop: CASSLQGGTEAFF.

The V gene is TRBV6-1, the J gene TRBJ1-5. Germline V CDR1 and CDR2: MNHNS, SASEGT. The CDR3 runs to 11 residues. This CDR3 reads CASSELQPQHF.

The chain uses TRBV28 and TRBJ2-6; the TRBD2 assignment by TCRdb is unverifiable without DNA. The germline CDR1 and CDR2 sequences are MDHEN and SYDVKM. The CDR3 covers 18 residues. This CDR3 is CASSFVAGGGPGANVLTF.

The chain couples TRBV2 to TRBJ1-3; there is no DNA to check the TCRdb D call of TRBD1. Germline V gene lookup returns CDR1 SNHLY and CDR2 FYNNEI. There are 16 residues in the CDR3. The CDR3 protein is CASRTGGEISGNTIYF.

J is TRBJ1-1 and V is TRBV18. The CDR3 totals 15 residues. Germline-derived CDR1 and CDR2 are KGHSH and LQKENI. CDR3 residues: CASSPLESVRTEAFF.

This chain joins TRBV7-2 and TRBJ2-1; TCRdb gives TRBD1 as the D gene, but with no DNA this cannot be confirmed. Germline CDR1 reads SGHTA; CDR2 reads FQGNSA. This CDR3 is built from 13 residues. The CDR3 here is CASSPRGAHEQFF.

The J gene is TRBJ2-1, the V gene TRBV6-6; TCRdb selects TRBD1, and the lack of DNA leaves this call unchecked. The length of the CDR3 is 14 residues. Germline V gives CDR1 MNHNY, CDR2 SVGAGI (reference sequence). CDR3: CASSSFGAYNEQFF.

The CDR3 here is CASSLPGSTYEQYF. The genes are TRBV7-3 and TRBJ2-7. The CDR3 contains 14 residues. CDR1 is SGHTA, CDR2 FQGTGA, per germline.

This sequence joins TRBV12-3 or TRBV12-4 and TRBJ1-6; the TCRdb D gene call, TRBD1, has no DNA to confirm it. CDR3 size: 16 residues. The CDR3 here is CASSPRGGQGNSPLHF.

V and J are TRBV7-2 and TRBJ1-2; TCRdb calls TRBD1, which cannot be checked without DNA. The CDR3 is 14 amino acids. Germline V gene lookup returns CDR1 SGHTA and CDR2 FQGNSA. CDR3 sequence reads: CASSPSGTGYGYTF.

The V and J genes are TRBV2 and TRBJ2-1. Germline V gives CDR1 SNHLY, CDR2 FYNNEI. This CDR3 has 11 amino acids. The chain's CDR3 is CASGVYNEQFF. The variable domain in full, completed from reference TRBV2 and TRBJ2-1, reads EPEVTQTPSHQVTQMGQEVILRCVPISNHLYFYWYRQILGQKVEFLVSFYNNEISEKSEIFDDQFSVERPDGSNFTLKIRSTKLEDSAMYFCASGVYNEQFFGPGTRLTVL.

V gene TRBV19 combines with J gene TRBJ1-5; the D call from TCRdb, TRBD1, cannot be confirmed without DNA. Germline CDR1 is LNHDA and CDR2 is SQIVND (reference sequence). The CDR3 is 14 residues long. The chain's CDR3 is CASSPGGLNQPQHF.

The chain is built from TRBV4-1 and TRBJ1-6. This CDR3 spans 15 amino acids. Germline-derived CDR1 and CDR2 are MGHRA and YSYEKL. This CDR3 reads CASSQELDYNSPLHF.

The chain links TRBV27 to TRBJ1-6; TCRdb's D call, TRBD1, is unchecked because there is no DNA. The CDR3 has 17 amino acids. Germline CDR1 is MNHEY and CDR2 is SMNVEV (reference sequence). This chain's CDR3 is CASSFGQGAHLGSPLHF.

This chain connects TRBV5-4 to TRBJ2-2. Germline CDR1 is SGHNT and CDR2 is YYREEE (reference sequence). There are 15 residues in the CDR3. CDR3 protein: CASSPGNLNTGELFF.